The text below deals with one TCR beta chain. The germline CDR1 and CDR2 sequences are MGHDK and SYGVNS. The CDR3 runs 16 residues. With 2 bases removed from V and 5 bases from J, the gap between germline ends came to 18 bases. This sample is drawn from a study of T cell changes during pregnancy in multiple sclerosis. The data were produced by immunoSEQ multiplex PCR, yet TCRdb's version contains in-frame clones alone and is incomplete. The sample yields 40,000 to 55,000 clones, roughly nine tenths seen once. V usage is TRBV25-1 and J usage is TRBJ1-2, with D possibly being TRBD1 (5 bases). This TCR derives from a female donor with multiple sclerosis, enrolled in a pregnancy study. The starting material was CD8+ T cells from peripheral blood mononuclear cells, obtained in the second trimester of pregnancy. The CDR3 sequence is CASSETLSPRGYGYTF. Here the CDR3 DNA reads TGTGCCAGCAGTGAAACTCTCTCGCCGCGGGGGTATGGCTACACCTTC.